This entry describes one TCR beta chain. What it recognizes is unknown. Addition of a universal primer site occurred through template switching, and cDNA carried unique molecular identifiers. Using its own MiXCR run on the 5' RACE reads, TCRdb lists one record per CDR3 protein. Among about 720,000 distinct CDR3 sequences listed, 18% were seen once. The CDR3 is made up of 16 amino acids. Germline values: CDR1 LGHDT, CDR2 YNNKEL (reference sequence). V was clipped by 4 bases and J by 4 bases, with 19 bases between them. This sample is part of a study of identical twins. General study findings and limits: Rather than following the same donors, the conclusions depended on cross-sectional statistical analysis. Beta out-of-frame sequences displayed a weaker excess of sharing between twins. Out-of-frame alpha sequences common to twins exhibited an excess of low generation probability.

The data also belong to a second study, concerning T cells expressing NK-cell markers.

The specimen sequenced was PBMCs. V gene TRBV3-1 combines with J gene TRBJ1-2, with a weak D call TRBD1 (5 bases). This sequence was found in a woman between 18 and 29 years old in good health. For the CDR3, the DNA is TGTGCCAGCAGCCCACGTACAGGTCGGGGACCCTATGGCTACACCTTC. Translated: CASSPRTGRGPYGYTF.